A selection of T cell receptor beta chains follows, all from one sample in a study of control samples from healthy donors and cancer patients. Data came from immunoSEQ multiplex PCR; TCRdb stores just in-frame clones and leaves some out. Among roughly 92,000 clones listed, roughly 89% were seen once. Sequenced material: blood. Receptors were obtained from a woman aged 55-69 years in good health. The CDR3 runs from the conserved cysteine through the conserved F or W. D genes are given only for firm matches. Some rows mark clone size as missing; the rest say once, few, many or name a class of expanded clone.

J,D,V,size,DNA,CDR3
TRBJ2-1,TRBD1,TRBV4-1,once,TGCGCCAGCAGCCCGACAGGGGCCCTTAAGTTCTTC,CASSPTGALKFF
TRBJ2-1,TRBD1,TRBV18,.,TGTGCCAGCTCTCCTACCGGGACAGGAGGGGTCAATGAGCAGTTCTTC,CASSPTGTGGVNEQFF
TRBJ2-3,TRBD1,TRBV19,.,TGTGCCAGTAGTATAGAAAGGGTCGGGGACAGGGCGAGCACAGATACGCAGTATTTT,CASSIERVGDRASTDTQYF
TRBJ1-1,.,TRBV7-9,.,TGTGCCACCACCGACGTGGGGATGGGAACCCGGAACCCTGAAGCTTTCTTT,CATTDVGMGTRNPEAFF
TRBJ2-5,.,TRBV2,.,TGTGCCAGCGCCTACGGGACCCAGTACTTC,CASAYGTQYF
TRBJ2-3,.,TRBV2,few,TGTGCCAGCACCCCCGAAGTGGTTAAGATCACAGATACGCAGTATTTT,CASTPEVVKITDTQYF
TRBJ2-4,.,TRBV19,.,TGTGCCAGTAGTATTTTCCACAGGGCGGGAAACATTCAGTACTTC,CASSIFHRAGNIQYF
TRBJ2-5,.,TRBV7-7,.,TGTGCTAGCGGCGAGGGCTACGAGACCCAGTACTTC,CASGEGYETQYF
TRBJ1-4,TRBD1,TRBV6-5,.,TGTGCCAGCAGTTACTCTAGGGGGCTAAGTGAAAAACTGTTTTTT,CASSYSRGLSEKLFF
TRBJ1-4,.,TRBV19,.,TGTGCCAGTAGTATTCTGGATTTTGCAACTAATGAAAAACTGTTTTTT,CASSILDFATNEKLFF
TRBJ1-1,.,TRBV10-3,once,TGTGCCATCAGTGGCACTAAGACTGAAGCTTTCTTT,CAISGTKTEAFF
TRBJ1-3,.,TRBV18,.,TGTGCCAGCTCACCTCTCAGGGATTTATCTGGAAACACCATATATTTT,CASSPLRDLSGNTIYF
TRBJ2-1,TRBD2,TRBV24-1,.,TGTGCCACCAGTGATGCCCGGGGGGTTAGTGAGCAGTTCTTC,CATSDARGVSEQFF
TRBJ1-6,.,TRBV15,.,TGTGCCACCAGCGTTTCGTTCTATAATTCACCCCTCCACTTT,CATSVSFYNSPLHF
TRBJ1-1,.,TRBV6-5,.,TGTGCCAGCAGGCAGGGCTACACTGAAGCTTTCTTT,CASRQGYTEAFF